This record concerns one T cell receptor (beta chain) sequence. Its antigen is currently not known. The input lacks base qualities; no much larger clone sits a single base away. This sample is drawn from a study of cytomegalovirus exposure and HLA in healthy donors (dated by TCRdb to 2017 to 2019). Turning to the overall study: An earlier analysis of about 560 of the donors reported approximately 280 Gb of sequence data and approximately 120 million unique TCR beta sequences obtained from 150 million to 200 million T cells. Roughly 300 gigabases of sequencing data and 70 million to 100 million unique TCR sequences made up an early release that covered approximately 700 HLA-typed donors. Among the roughly 400 genotyped donors, about 85% belonged to the genetic ancestry cluster associated with self-reported Caucasian donors. The study aimed to test whether signatures of past pathogen exposure could be identified by cataloging public T cell receptors. Using immunosequencing, the study profiled T cell repertoires from some 670 subjects and related those repertoires to cytomegalovirus serostatus. In addition to the first cohort of 666 subjects, a separate validation cohort of some 120 different subjects was used. To predict cytomegalovirus infection status, the study brought together high-throughput TCR immunosequencing, statistical association of individual TCRs with disease status, and machine learning. A later analysis re-analyzed previously published TCR beta repertoires from hundreds of donors and added high-resolution HLA genotyping to study TCR occurrence patterns. Rather than using new phenotypic data, the later analysis identified candidate immune exposures from TCR beta sequences and from how often those sequences occurred across donors. To decide whether each TCR beta V gene segment behaved as functional or pseudogenic, an earlier analysis of some 540 of the donors relied on high-throughput TCR beta sequencing. Donor age, sex, ethnicity and CMV serostatus were compiled alongside the repertoire data. A later genetic analysis used genome-wide SNP genotypes for about 60% of the roughly 670 donors, treating that subset as a discovery cohort. Every repertoire in the discovery cohort had been generated on one and the same sequencing platform. HLA typing included class I and class II loci at four-digit resolution. Typing coverage differed by locus: A, B, C, DRB1 and DQB1 were typed in about 620-640 donors, DQA1 in 522, DPA1 in 606, and DPB1 in just under 480. Roughly five DR-DQ haplotypes were handled as single units for association and clustering, since linkage in the cohort was strong. Among some 400 genotyped donors of the cohort, an average of around 250,000 unique TCR beta nucleotide sequences was sequenced per donor, of which 15% to 20% were non-productive. Beyond this particular receptor, the publication reports: Immune exposure information for the cohort was limited to CMV serostatus. Three of the identified cytomegalovirus-associated TCR beta chains were confirmed in vitro to be specific for cytomegalovirus antigens. Only TCR beta chains were sequenced in this cohort, and the absence of alpha or paired-chain data limited detectable features. Compared with the roughly 700-donor mean, donors in an Asian-associated ancestry cluster had fewer N-insertions in productive TCRs, according to a later genetic analysis. In a later analysis, the rate of TCR association differed among HLA loci, with DRB1 alleles having the most associated TCRs and HLA-C alleles having the fewest. At a false discovery rate of 0.05, a later analysis linked 15,000 to 20,000 TCR beta sequences to specific HLA alleles. When HLA alleles, especially DR and DQ, strongly co-occurred, attributing TCR associations to individual alleles was difficult. In the study, approximately 160 TCR beta chains were listed as associated with cytomegalovirus. Because some donors lacked HLA typing at each locus, the association tests relied only on the typed subset. According to a later analysis, most CMV-associated TCR beta chains appeared to be HLA-restricted, and the HLA associations seemed to be driven largely by CMV exposure. Because counts were too low, 15 to 20 rarely observed V segments, including chromosome 9 orphons, were left out of the earlier analysis of approximately 500 of the donors. Several of the top co-occurrence clusters appeared to be linked to parvovirus B19, influenza, CMV and Epstein-Barr virus, according to a later analysis. An earlier analysis of roughly 570 of the donors showed that most TCR beta V segments appeared in productive rearrangements either about 87% or about 30% of the time, which broadly matched IMGT annotations. A further reported finding was that TCR beta sequences accurately predicted the HLA-A and HLA-B alleles for most subjects in the first cohort. While some public TCRs were present in many individuals, most TCR sequences turned up only very rarely across donors. The classifier was reported to diagnose cytomegalovirus status with high specificity and sensitivity in both the original and validation cohorts. The 87-base-pair reads could not distinguish some IMGT-functional V segments, including TRBV6-2 and TRBV6-3, so those segments were excluded. In a later genetic analysis, a missense DCLRE1C variant was associated with V-gene and J-gene trimming of TCR beta chains, and the association was replicated in an independent cohort. According to the authors, the approach could potentially be generalized to other disease states and immunological phenotypes. A group of highly shared sequence variants was considered likely to be a technical artifact of the sequencing pipeline. Presence/absence analyses assumed roughly uniform sequencing depth across donors, an assumption that may not hold. Correlated functional status among segregating V segments might reflect linkage disequilibrium, but an unknown experimental factor could not be ruled out. A later analysis found that HLA-associated TCR beta chains were more clonally expanded and had lower generation probabilities than equally common non-associated chains.

V drops 0 bases and J drops 6 bases, leaving 12 bases in between. There are 14 amino acids in the CDR3, from cysteine to phenylalanine inclusive. Kept here is only the CDR3 DNA, which spans 42 bases and is read in frame from base 1. For CDR1 and CDR2, the germline V gene (reference sequence) lists MNHEY and SMNVEV. The cohort comprised approximately 700 healthy bone marrow donors. All cohort members were sampled while nominally healthy, although unrecorded immune exposures were likely present. The donor tested CMV seropositive and was one of the 289 seropositive cohort members. A peripheral blood sample was collected from each donor, and TCR beta sequencing was performed on peripheral blood mononuclear cells. Genomic DNA extraction from the blood cell samples was performed with the Qiagen DNeasy Blood Extraction Kit. The library was built by means of the immunoSEQ multiplex PCR assay. For the multiplex PCR, a mixture combining 60 forward primers for TCR Vbeta segments and 13 reverse primers for TCR Jbeta segments was used. The CDR3 region of rearranged TCR beta genes was amplified from genomic DNA by a multiplex PCR assay. The amplified TCR beta libraries were sequenced on the Illumina HiSeq System as 87-base-pair reads. Concerning the study's data processing: Across the 666 repertoires, a later analysis counted about 81 million unique TCR beta chains, 9.5 million to 13 million of which were shared by at least two donors. To remove PCR and sequencing errors, raw reads were error-corrected and collapsed into unique sequences using a nearest-neighbor algorithm that merged closely related sequences. CDR3 sequences were aligned to IMGT reference sequences to assign V, D and J gene segments. For a sequence to be retained, a match of at least six nucleotides was required to both a V gene segment and a J gene segment. A rearrangement counted as productive if the CDR3 had no stop codons and remained in frame with V and J, and every other rearrangement counted as non-productive. CDR3 was defined by IMGT convention, running from the second conserved V-encoded cysteine to the conserved J-encoded phenylalanine. The earlier analysis of about 640 of the donors excluded any sequence lacking an unambiguous match to a single V gene segment. An earlier analysis of several hundred of the donors called V segments functional above 56.7% productive rearrangements and segregating when the between-donor standard deviation exceeded 5%. To diagnose cytomegalovirus status from the catalog of TCR beta chain sequences, a statistical classification framework was built. A later analysis assigned V and J genes by comparing TCR nucleotide sequences with IMGT/GENE-DB human TR gene sequences. The TCRdist pipeline was used in a later analysis to assign CDR3 sequences and most-parsimonious VDJ recombination scenarios. In a later analysis, each TCR beta chain was defined by its CDR3 amino acid sequence together with its V-gene family, and reads lacking a unique V-gene family were excluded. As a way to deal with suspected cross-contamination and a sequencing artifact, a later analysis dropped roughly 620 nucleotide sequences that were highly shared and had low generation probability. In a later analysis, a clonal expansion index was calculated for each public chain from normalized within-repertoire ranks of inferred template counts. In a later analysis, generation probabilities were computed using a VDJ recombination model fitted to out-of-frame rearrangements, and the results were checked against IGoR. In a later analysis, TCR-TCR, TCR-HLA and TCR-CMV co-occurrence was scored with hypergeometric tests, and a repertoire-size bias correction was applied to TCR pairs. A later analysis estimated false discovery rates by permuting HLA or CMV assignments 20 times. In a later analysis, co-occurring TCRs were grouped using DBSCAN, and TCRdist sequence similarity was added for clustering within HLA-allele-positive subsets. Co-occurrence clustering excluded repertoires with fewer than 30,000 or more than 120,000 public chains, plus five with anomalous nucleotide sharing. This is the immuneACCESS table as TCRdb keeps it, with only in-frame sequences that have V and J called. A part of the clones is gone; compared with another copy, unresolved V genes explain less than half, and the rest is unexplained. The V and J calls and the clone size are those of that table, but D and trimming were determined from the DNA. This sample has 100,000 to 150,000 clones in its table, and about 84% of those were observed once. The top ten clones comprise around 4% of the sample.

The TCR originated in a man aged 18 to 29 in good health and CMV-seropositive. Sequences were obtained from PBMCs. The chain is encoded by TRBV27 joined to TRBJ2-7; the D gene is perhaps TRBD2, on 5 matching bases. The DNA sequence is given as TGTGCCAGCAGTTTATCGACTAAAACGGGCGAGCAGTACTTC. Its protein is CASSLSTKTGEQYF.